This T cell receptor beta chain was sequenced for a study of T cell responses to AZD1222 COVID-19 vaccine. Study results and caveats: White British donors predominated, females outnumbered males, and clonal diversity was possibly underestimated.

Worth noting for this clone: What it binds is not known.

The CDR3 sequence is 15 residues long. Losses at the gene ends were 4 bases for V and 1 base for J; bases not matched to a gene: 4. Germline CDR1 is LGHDT and CDR2 is YNNKEL (reference sequence). Data came from immunoSEQ multiplex PCR; TCRdb stores just in-frame clones and leaves some out. This sample carries approximately 110,000 clones, about 87% of them seen once, and the ten largest clones take 3.5% to 4.5%. The sequences come from peripheral blood, collected on day 0 of AZD1222 vaccination. The sequence came from an adult in good health. The chain couples TRBV3-1 (or the pseudogene TRBV3-2) to TRBJ1-3; the match to TRBD1 covers 7 bases. CDR3: CASSPQTGSGNTIYF. CDR3 in DNA: TGTGCCAGCAGCCCCCAGACAGGGTCTGGAAACACCATATATTTT.